Listed below are T cell receptor beta chains from one sample, sequenced in a study of healthy donors' naive CD4 and CD8 T cells. TCRdb re-derived calls from the reads in MiXCR, one entry per CDR3 protein. The sample consists of around 180,000 distinct CDR3 sequences, around three quarters of them appearing once. The sequencing sample was made of naive CD4+ and CD8+ T cells sorted from blood, pooled from several donors. The receptors derive from a pool of human donors in good health; the sample pools cells from several healthy donors. Both conserved end residues are part of each CDR3. D genes are given only for firm matches. Size tells how often a clone was seen (once, few, many) or the class of an expanded clone, and some rows leave it out.

>-|TRBJ1-1|TRBV27|15|-
TGTGCCAGCAGTCCGAGACCCGGACGGAACACTGAAGCTTTCTTT
CASSPRPGRNTEAFF
>-|TRBJ1-2|TRBV18|16|TRBD1
TGTGCCAGCTCACCGTCCGGGACAGGGTACCTTGGTGGCTACACCTTC
CASSPSGTGYLGGYTF
>-|TRBJ2-1|TRBV6-2/TRBV6-3|17|-
TGTGCCAGCAGTTACTCTTCTTCGGGGACCTCGGGCCATGAGCAGTTCTTC
CASSYSSSGTSGHEQFF
>-|TRBJ2-5|TRBV10-3|15|TRBD1
TGTGCCATCAGTGGGACCGGACAGGGGCTTGAGACCCAGTACTTC
CAISGTGQGLETQYF
>-|TRBJ2-1|TRBV27|14|-
TGTGCCAGCAGCCGGGCTAGCTCCTACAATGAGCAGTTCTTC
CASSRASSYNEQFF
>once|TRBJ2-7|TRBV5-1|14|TRBD1
TGCGCCAGCAGCCCGGGACAGGGGATCCACGAGCAGTACTTC
CASSPGQGIHEQYF
>-|TRBJ1-1|TRBV6-5|15|-
TGTGCCAGCAGTTACGAGACGGGGATGAACACTGAAGCTTTCTTT
CASSYETGMNTEAFF
>-|TRBJ2-7|TRBV18|12|-
TGTGCCAGCTCACCCCCTGGCTACGAGCAGTACTTC
CASSPPGYEQYF
>-|TRBJ2-7|TRBV6-5|17|TRBD2
TGTGCCATCAGTGAGGAGGGACTAGCGGCAAGCTCCTACGAGCAGTACTTC
CAISEEGLAASSYEQYF
>-|TRBJ2-7|TRBV29-1|15|-
TGCAGCGTTGAGACTGTTTCCGATCTAGCCTACGAGCAGTACTTC
CSVETVSDLAYEQYF
>-|TRBJ1-3|TRBV29-1|14|TRBD1
TGCAGCGTCGGGACAGGCCGACCGAGTGGCACCATATATTTT
CSVGTGRPSGTIYF
>-|TRBJ2-1|TRBV7-3|15|TRBD2
TGTGCCAGCAGCCGGTCTAGCGGGCCTTACAATGAGCAGTTCTTC
CASSRSSGPYNEQFF
>few|TRBJ1-5|TRBV29-1|12|-
TGCAGCGTTGGTGACAGAGATCAGCCCCAGCATTTT
CSVGDRDQPQHF
>-|TRBJ2-1|TRBV29-1|18|-
TGCAGCGTTGGGGCACGAGAAGGACTTTTCGGGACCTACAATGAGCAGTTCTTC
CSVGAREGLFGTYNEQFF
>once|TRBJ2-2|TRBV19|12|TRBD1
TGTGCCAGTGACAGGGGCACCGGGGAGCTGTTTTTT
CASDRGTGELFF
>few|TRBJ1-1|TRBV7-8|16|TRBD1
TGTGCCAGCAGCTTAGGATACCGGGACAGGGTCTTTGAAGCTTTCTTT
CASSLGYRDRVFEAFF
>-|TRBJ2-3|TRBV27|14|TRBD2
TGTGCCAGCAGGCCTAGCGGGAGCACAGATACGCAGTATTTT
CASRPSGSTDTQYF
>-|TRBJ1-1|TRBV5-1|15|-
TGCGCCAGCAGGGTGGATCCACTCCGATACACTGAAGCTTTCTTT
CASRVDPLRYTEAFF
>-|TRBJ2-3|TRBV30|20|TRBD2
TGTGCCTGGAGTGGACTAGCGGAGGGGAGGAACGCCCCCCACACAGATACGCAGTATTTT
CAWSGLAEGRNAPHTDTQYF
>-|TRBJ2-1|TRBV29-1|14|-
TGCAGCGTAGGGAGGGGACAGGTCATAAATGAGCAGTTCTTC
CSVGRGQVINEQFF
>-|TRBJ2-5|TRBV6-5|14|-
TGTGCCAGCATCTCCGATGGGGACCAAGAGACCCAGTACTTC
CASISDGDQETQYF
>-|TRBJ1-1|TRBV4-3|16|-
TGCGCCAGCAGCCAAGTAAAGCCAGCCTTGAACACTGAAGCTTTCTTT
CASSQVKPALNTEAFF
>few|TRBJ1-5|TRBV19|16|TRBD1
TGTGCCAGTAGACCCCAGAGGGGACAGCCCAATCAGCCCCAGCATTTT
CASRPQRGQPNQPQHF
>-|TRBJ2-1|TRBV29-1|13|-
TGCAGCGTTGAAGTAGTACTAGGCAATGAGCAGTTCTTC
CSVEVVLGNEQFF
>-|TRBJ2-2|TRBV6-5|15|TRBD1
TGTGCCAGCAGCAACGGACAGGGGGCTGGCGGGGAGCTGTTTTTT
CASSNGQGAGGELFF
>-|TRBJ1-1|TRBV6-5|16|-
TGTGCCAGCAGCACCGGGGATCGTCGGGTAAACACTGAAGCTTTCTTT
CASSTGDRRVNTEAFF
>few|TRBJ2-1|TRBV29-1|14|-
TGCAGCGTTGAGGAGGGGTTTGCCTACAATGAGCAGTTCTTC
CSVEEGFAYNEQFF
>-|TRBJ2-1|TRBV29-1|12|-
TGCAACGTGCTGACTGGCTACAATGAGCAGTTCTTC
CNVLTGYNEQFF
>-|TRBJ1-1|TRBV19|13|-
TGTGCCAGTAGTATTCAGGGGAACACTGAAGCTTTCTTT
CASSIQGNTEAFF
>-|TRBJ2-3|TRBV29-1|13|TRBD1
TGCAGCGTTGCTTGGCAGGGGGCGAATACGCAGTATTTT
CSVAWQGANTQYF
>-|TRBJ1-1|TRBV5-6|15|-
TGTGCCAGCAGCCCTCGCCTGGGGGAGAACACTGAAGCTTTCTTT
CASSPRLGENTEAFF
>-|TRBJ1-2|TRBV20-1|15|TRBD1
TGCAGTGCTAGAGATGGACAGGTCTCGTCCGATGGCTACACCTTC
CSARDGQVSSDGYTF
>-|TRBJ1-2|TRBV20-1|12|TRBD1
TGCAGTGCTTCGACAGGGGGCGAAGGCTACACCTTC
CSASTGGEGYTF
>once|TRBJ2-4|TRBV6-2/TRBV6-3|13|-
TGTGCCAGCAGTTACCTGGAAGGTCACATTCAGTACTTC
CASSYLEGHIQYF
>-|TRBJ1-2|TRBV29-1|12|TRBD1
TGCAGCGTGGTACAGGGGTCTGGTGGCTACACCTTC
CSVVQGSGGYTF
>-|TRBJ2-7|TRBV29-1|10|-
TGCAGCGTTGTTTCCTCCGAGCAGTACTTC
CSVVSSEQYF
>-|TRBJ2-1|TRBV5-6|15|TRBD1
TGTGCCAGCAGCTTGGGGGACAGAGAGTACAATGAGCAGTTCTTC
CASSLGDREYNEQFF
>-|TRBJ1-3|TRBV10-3|15|-
TGTGCCATCAGCGGAGGACAGTTCTCTGGAAACACCATATATTTT
CAISGGQFSGNTIYF
>few|TRBJ2-2|TRBV15|16|-
TGTGCCACCAGTGTGGGCAAGACTCTCAACACCGGGGAGCTGTTTTTT
CATSVGKTLNTGELFF
>-|TRBJ2-1|TRBV6-2/TRBV6-3|11|-
TGTGCCAGCAGTGTACACAATGAGCAGTTCTTC
CASSVHNEQFF
>-|TRBJ2-7|TRBV11-2|14|TRBD1
TGTGCCAGCAGCCCGTGGGACAGGGCCTACGAGCAGTACTTC
CASSPWDRAYEQYF
>-|TRBJ1-2|TRBV4-1|13|TRBD1
TGTGCCAGCAGCCCTGGACAGGGGCATGGCTACACCTTC
CASSPGQGHGYTF